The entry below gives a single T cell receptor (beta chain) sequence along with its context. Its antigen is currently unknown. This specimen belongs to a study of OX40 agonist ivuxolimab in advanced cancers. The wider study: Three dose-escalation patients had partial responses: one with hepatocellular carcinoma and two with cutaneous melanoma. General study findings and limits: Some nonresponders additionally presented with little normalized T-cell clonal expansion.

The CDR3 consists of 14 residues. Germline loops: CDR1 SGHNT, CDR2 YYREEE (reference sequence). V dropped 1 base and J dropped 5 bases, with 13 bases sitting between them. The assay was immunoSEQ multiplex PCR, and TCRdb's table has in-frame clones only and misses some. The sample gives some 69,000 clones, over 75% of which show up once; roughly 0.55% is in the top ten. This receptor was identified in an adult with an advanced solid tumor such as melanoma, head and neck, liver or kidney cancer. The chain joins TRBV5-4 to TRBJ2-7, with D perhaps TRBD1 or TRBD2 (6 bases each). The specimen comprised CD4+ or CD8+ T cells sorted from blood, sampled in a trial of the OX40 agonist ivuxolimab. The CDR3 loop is CASSLSWGADEQYF. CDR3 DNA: TGTGCCAGCAGCTTGAGTTGGGGGGCGGACGAGCAGTACTTC.